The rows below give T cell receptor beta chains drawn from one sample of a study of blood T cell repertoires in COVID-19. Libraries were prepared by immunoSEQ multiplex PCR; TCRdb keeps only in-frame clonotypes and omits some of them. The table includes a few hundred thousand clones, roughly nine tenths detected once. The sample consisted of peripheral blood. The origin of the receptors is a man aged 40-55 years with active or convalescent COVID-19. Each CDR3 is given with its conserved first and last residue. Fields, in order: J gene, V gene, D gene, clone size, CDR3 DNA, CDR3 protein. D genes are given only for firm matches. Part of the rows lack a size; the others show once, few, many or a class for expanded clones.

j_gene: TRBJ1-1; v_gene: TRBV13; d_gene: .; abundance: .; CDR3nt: TGTGCCAGCAGCTATCCGGTACAGGGTCTACGGCACGCTTTCTTT; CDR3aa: CASSYPVQGLRHAFF
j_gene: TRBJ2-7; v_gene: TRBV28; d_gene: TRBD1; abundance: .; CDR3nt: TGTGCCAGCAGTTCACTTCGGGACAGCGATCCCTACGAGCAGTACTTC; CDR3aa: CASSSLRDSDPYEQYF
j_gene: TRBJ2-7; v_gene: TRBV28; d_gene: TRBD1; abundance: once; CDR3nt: TGTGCCAGCAGTTCTTCCGGGACAGGGAGCTCCTACGAGCAGTACTTC; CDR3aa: CASSSSGTGSSYEQYF
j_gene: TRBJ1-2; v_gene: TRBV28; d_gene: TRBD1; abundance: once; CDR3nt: TGTGCCAGCAGGGGACCCGACAGGGCCTCATATGGCTACACCTTC; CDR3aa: CASRGPDRASYGYTF
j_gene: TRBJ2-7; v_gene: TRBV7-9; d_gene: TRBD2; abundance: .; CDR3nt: TGTGCCAGCAGCTTAGTCAGCGGGGGGAGCTCCTACGAGCAGTACTTC; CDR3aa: CASSLVSGGSSYEQYF
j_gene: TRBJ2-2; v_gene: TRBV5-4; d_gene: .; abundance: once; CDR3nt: TGTGCCAGCAGCTTGGATTGGGAGGGGGAGCTGTTTTTT; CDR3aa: CASSLDWEGELFF
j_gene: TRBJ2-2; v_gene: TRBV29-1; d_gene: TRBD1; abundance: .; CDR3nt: TGCAGCGCCGGGACAGCGAACACCGGGGAGCTGTTTTTT; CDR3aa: CSAGTANTGELFF
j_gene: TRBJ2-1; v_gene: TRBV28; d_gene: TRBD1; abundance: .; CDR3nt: TGTGCCAGCTCGACCTGGGACAGGGAAAACAATGAGCAGTTCTTC; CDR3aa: CASSTWDRENNEQFF
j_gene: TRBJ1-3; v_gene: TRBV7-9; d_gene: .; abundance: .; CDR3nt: TGTGCCAGCAGCCTCGCCGGGTCTGGAAACACCATATATTTT; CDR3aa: CASSLAGSGNTIYF
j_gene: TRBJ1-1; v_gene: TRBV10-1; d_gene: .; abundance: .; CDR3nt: TGCGCCAGCAGTTCAGGGTTGTACACTGAAGCTTTCTTT; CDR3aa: CASSSGLYTEAFF
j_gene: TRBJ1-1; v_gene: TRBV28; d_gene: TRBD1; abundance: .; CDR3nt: TGTGCCAGCACCAGTGTAAACAGGGGCGCGAACACTGAAGCTTTCTTT; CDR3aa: CASTSVNRGANTEAFF
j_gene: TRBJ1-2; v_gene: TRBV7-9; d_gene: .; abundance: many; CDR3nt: TGTGCCAGCAGCTTAGTAGCCACCGGTCCCTATGGCTACACCTTC; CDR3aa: CASSLVATGPYGYTF
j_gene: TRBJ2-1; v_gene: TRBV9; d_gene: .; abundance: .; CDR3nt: TGTGCCAGCAGCGTGGGGGACTTGTACAATGAGCAGTTCTTC; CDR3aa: CASSVGDLYNEQFF
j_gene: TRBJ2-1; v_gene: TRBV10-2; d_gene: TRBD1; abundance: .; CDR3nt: TGCGCCAGCAGCCCAAGACAGGGTATCAATGAGCAGTTCTTC; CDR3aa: CASSPRQGINEQFF
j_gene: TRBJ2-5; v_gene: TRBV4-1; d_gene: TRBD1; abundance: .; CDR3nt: TGCGCCAGCAGCAACCGGGACAGGGAGATAGAGACCCAGTACTTC; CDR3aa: CASSNRDREIETQYF
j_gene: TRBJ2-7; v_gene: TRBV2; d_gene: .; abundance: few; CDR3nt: TGTGCCAGCAGTCGCAACAACAGGGTTTTACAGTACTTC; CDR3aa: CASSRNNRVLQYF
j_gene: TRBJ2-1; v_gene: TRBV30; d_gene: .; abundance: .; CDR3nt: TGTGCCTGGAGTGTAACCGGGTGGAATGAGCAGTTCTTC; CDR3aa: CAWSVTGWNEQFF
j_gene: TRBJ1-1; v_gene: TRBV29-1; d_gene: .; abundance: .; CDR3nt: TGCAGCGTTGAAGGAAGAGGGAACACTGAAGCTTTCTTT; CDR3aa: CSVEGRGNTEAFF
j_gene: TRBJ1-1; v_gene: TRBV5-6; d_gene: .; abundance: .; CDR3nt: TGTGCCAGCAGCTCGGTGAGGGCGGGGAACACTGAAGCTTTCTTT; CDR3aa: CASSSVRAGNTEAFF
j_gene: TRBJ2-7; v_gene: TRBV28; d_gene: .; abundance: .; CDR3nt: TGTGCCAGCAGTTTATTGCCGGGGAACGGGCAGTACTTC; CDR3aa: CASSLLPGNGQYF
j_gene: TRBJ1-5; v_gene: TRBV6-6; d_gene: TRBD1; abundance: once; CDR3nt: TGTGCCAGCAGTGGACAGGGGCCAAATCAGCCCCAGCATTTT; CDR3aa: CASSGQGPNQPQHF
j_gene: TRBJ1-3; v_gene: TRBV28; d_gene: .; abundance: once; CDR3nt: TGTGCCAGCAGTTCCCCCCCCCTGGGCGGAAACACCATATATTTT; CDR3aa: CASSSPPLGGNTIYF
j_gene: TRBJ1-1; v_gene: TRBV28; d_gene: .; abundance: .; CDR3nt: TGTGCCAGCAGTATTACGGGGGGGCGAGACACTGAAGCTTTCTTT; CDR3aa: CASSITGGRDTEAFF
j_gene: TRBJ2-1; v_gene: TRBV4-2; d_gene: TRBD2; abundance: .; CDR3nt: TGTGCCAGCAGCCAACCCCTAGCGGGGGGTGAGTACAATGAGCAGTTCTTC; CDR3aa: CASSQPLAGGEYNEQFF
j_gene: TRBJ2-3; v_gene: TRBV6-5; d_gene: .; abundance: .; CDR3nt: TGTGCCAGCAGTTACTCAGCCCCAGATACGCAGTATTTT; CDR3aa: CASSYSAPDTQYF
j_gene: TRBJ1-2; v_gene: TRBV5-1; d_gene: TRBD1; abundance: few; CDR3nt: TGCGCCAGCAGCTTCCTCGGACAGGAGACCGGCTACACCTTC; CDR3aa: CASSFLGQETGYTF
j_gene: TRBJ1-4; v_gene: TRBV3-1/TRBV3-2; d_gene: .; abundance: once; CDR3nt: TGTGCCAGCAGTTCCCGGGATCGGAATGAAAAACTGTTTTTT; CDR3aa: CASSSRDRNEKLFF
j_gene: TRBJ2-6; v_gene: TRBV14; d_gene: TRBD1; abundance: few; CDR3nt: TGTGCCAGCAGCCAAGAGACAGGGGACTCTGGGGCCAACGTCCTGACTTTC; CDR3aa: CASSQETGDSGANVLTF
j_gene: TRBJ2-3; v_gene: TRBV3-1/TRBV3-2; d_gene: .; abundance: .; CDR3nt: TGTGCCAGCAGCCAATCGCTAGCCATAGATACGCAGTATTTT; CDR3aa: CASSQSLAIDTQYF
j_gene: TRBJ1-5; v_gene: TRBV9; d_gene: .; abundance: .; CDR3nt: TGTGCCAGCAGCCCAGGGAATCAGCCCCAGCATTTT; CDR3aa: CASSPGNQPQHF
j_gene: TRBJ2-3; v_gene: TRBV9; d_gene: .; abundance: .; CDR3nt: TGTGCCAGCAGCATACGTGGCCTAGCCCGAAGCACAGATACGCAGTATTTT; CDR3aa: CASSIRGLARSTDTQYF
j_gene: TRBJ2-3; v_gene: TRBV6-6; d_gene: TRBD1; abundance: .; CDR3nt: TGTGCCAGCAGTTACTTCGGGACAGCTACAGATACGCAGTATTTT; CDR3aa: CASSYFGTATDTQYF
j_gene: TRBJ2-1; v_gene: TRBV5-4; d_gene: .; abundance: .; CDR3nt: TGTGCCAGCAGCTTGGGGGGCGCTAGCTCCTACAATGAGCAGTTCTTC; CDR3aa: CASSLGGASSYNEQFF
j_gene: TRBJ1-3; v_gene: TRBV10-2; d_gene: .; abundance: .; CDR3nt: TGCGCCAGCAGGGTGGGGCAGAGAGGAAACACCATATATTTT; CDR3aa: CASRVGQRGNTIYF